This T cell receptor (beta chain) was sequenced in a study of shared clonotypes between healthy human individuals. V gave up 2 bases and J gave up 9 bases; unmatched junction bases: 6. The germline CDR1 and CDR2 sequences are MNHEY and SVGAGI. The CDR3 totals 15 residues. It was across several immunoSEQ plates that each subset's genomic DNA was evenly split. The method was immunoSEQ multiplex PCR; TCRdb's version includes in-frame clones alone and lacks a portion of them. The sample has approximately 480,000 clones, over 75% seen once. Sequencing was carried out using PBMCs. The receptor comes from a woman in her thirties or forties in good health. Some clones in this sample may be carry-over from other donors' samples. The chain uses TRBV6-5 and TRBJ2-1; 11 nucleotides align to TRBD2. The CDR3 loop reads CASSYGWLAGGEQFF. The CDR3 nucleotides are TGTGCCAGCAGTTACGGTTGGCTAGCGGGAGGTGAGCAGTTCTTC.